This T cell receptor beta chain emerged from a study of regulatory T cells in long-lasting Graves disease. The time point here: newly diagnosed GD, antithyroid drugs for less than 3 months. PBMCs provided the RNA from which the TCR library was made. EDTA tubes were used for drawing around 9 milliliters of peripheral blood. This clonotype was recorded at least ten times. The CDR3 is made up of 12 amino acids. Looked up from germline, CDR1 is SGHAT and CDR2 is FQNNGV. V gave up 1 base and J gave up 10 bases; unmatched junction bases: 1. Building the TCR beta libraries relied on iRepertoire HTBI primers, and CDR3 regions underwent Arm-PCR. In the authors' workflow: Identification yielded around 58 TRBV and roughly 14 TRBJ segments across samples. MiXCR, run by TCRdb on the multiplex PCR reads, gives a single entry per CDR3 protein. The V and J calls follow TCRdb's processing rather than the paper's. The sample holds hundreds of thousands of distinct CDR3 sequences, 16% seen once.

In addition, the sample was reused for a study of T cells in Graves' hyperthyroidism and ophthalmopathy. Turning to that study: A first-round RT-PCR of the TCR CDR3 used the HTBI primer set.

The starting material was peripheral blood mononuclear cells (PBMCs), obtained at new diagnosis, from a patient treated with antithyroid drugs. The V gene is TRBV11-2, the J gene TRBJ2-3; TRBD2 agrees at 8 bases. This clonotype originated in a woman aged 30 to 39 with Graves disease. The CDR3 spells CASSLAGGAQYF. For the CDR3, the DNA is TGTGCCAGCAGCTTAGCGGGAGGGGCGCAGTATTTT.